This TCR beta chain was sequenced for a study of blood T cell repertoires in COVID-19. Study-wide context: Samples taken during acute and convalescent COVID-19 were collected in the United States, Italy and Spain. PBMCs, B-cell-depleted T cells, or T cells were the source of the cDNA or gDNA that made up the material.

The V segment lost 4 bases and the J segment 10 bases; nucleotides outside the gene matches: 8. The CDR3 has 13 residues. Germline values: CDR1 SGHRS, CDR2 YFSETQ. Repertoires were generated with immunoSEQ multiplex PCR, while TCRdb's copy carries only in-frame clones and drops some. This sample yields about 120,000 clones, of which around 74% are seen a single time; around 6% belongs to the top ten. The gene calls are TRBV5-1 and TRBJ2-1; 7 bases fit TRBD1. The receptor was derived from a man aged 55 to 69 with acute or convalescent COVID-19. What was sequenced was peripheral blood. In DNA form, the CDR3 reads TGCGCCAGCAGCCTCGAGGGGGCACGGGAGCAGTTCTTC. Translation gives CASSLEGAREQFF.